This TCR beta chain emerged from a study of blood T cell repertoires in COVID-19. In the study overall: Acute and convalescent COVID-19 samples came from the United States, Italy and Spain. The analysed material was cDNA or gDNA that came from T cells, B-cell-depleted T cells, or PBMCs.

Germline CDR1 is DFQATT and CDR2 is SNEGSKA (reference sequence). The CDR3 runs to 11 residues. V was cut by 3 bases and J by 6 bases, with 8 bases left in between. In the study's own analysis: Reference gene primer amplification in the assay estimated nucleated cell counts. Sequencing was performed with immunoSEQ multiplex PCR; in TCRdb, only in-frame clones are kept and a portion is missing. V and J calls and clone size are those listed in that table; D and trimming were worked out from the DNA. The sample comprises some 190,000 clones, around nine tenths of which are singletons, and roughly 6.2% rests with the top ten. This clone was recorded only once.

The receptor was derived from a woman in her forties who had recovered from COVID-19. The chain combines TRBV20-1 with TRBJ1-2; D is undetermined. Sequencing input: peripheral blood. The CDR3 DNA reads TGCAGTGCTAGCAGGCAGGATGGCTACACCTTC. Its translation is CSASRQDGYTF.